Sequencing of this TCR beta chain was carried out in a study of OX40 agonist ivuxolimab in advanced cancers. Background on the study: Every 2 weeks, patients got intravenous ivuxolimab at one of six dose levels (0.01-10 mg/kg). Study findings and constraints: Circulating CD4+ and CD8+ T cells showed clonal expansion by week 6 at 0.1 to 3.0 mg/kg.

Samples of blood were obtained at baseline, on cycle 4 day 1, and on cycle 7 day 1. Generated by immunoSEQ multiplex PCR, the TCRdb table keeps only in-frame clones and is missing some. The sample comprises 50,000 or so clones, roughly 85% of which are singletons, and roughly 0.9% rests with the top ten. CDR1 and CDR2 (germline): MNHEY, SVGAGI. With 0 bases removed from V and 9 bases from J, the gap between germline ends came to 18 bases. This CDR3 has 16 residues. As for this clone: The antigen is unknown.

Sample: CD4+ or CD8+ T cells sorted from blood, taken in a trial of the OX40 agonist ivuxolimab. The TCR sequence derives from an adult with an advanced solid tumor such as melanoma, head and neck, liver or kidney cancer. The chain links TRBV6-5 to TRBJ2-1; D gene uncertain. The CDR3, as DNA: TGTGCCAGCAGTTACTCGAGGCAGTTAAGGGTTAGTGAGCAGTTCTTC. It yields the protein CASSYSRQLRVSEQFF.